The 23 T cell receptor beta chains given below trace back to one sample, sequenced in a study of cytomegalovirus exposure and HLA in healthy donors. In the PCR, 60 Vbeta and 13 Jbeta primers were used. Profiling relied on immunoSEQ multiplex PCR, and the TCRdb table lists in-frame clones only, not all of them. The table includes some 100,000 clones, over 65% detected once. The sample taken for sequencing was PBMCs. The receptors derive from a woman in her thirties or forties in good health and CMV-seropositive.

The rearrangement joins TRBV27 to TRBJ2-5; 10 nucleotides align to TRBD1. With 6 bases clipped from V and 5 bases from J, the junction kept 15 bases outside the gene matches. The CDR3 is 17 residues long. From germline, CDR1 is MNHEY and CDR2 SMNVEV (reference sequence). The CDR3: CASSLITGTGAGETQYF. The DNA for the CDR3 is TGTGCCAGCAGCCTAATTACCGGGACAGGGGCGGGGGAGACCCAGTACTTC.

V is TRBV4-1 and J is TRBJ1-5; D possibly corresponds to TRBD1 (6 bases). Germline-derived CDR1 and CDR2 are MGHRA and YSYEKL. The V end lost 0 bases, the J end lost 7 bases, and 13 bases lay between the germline ends. The length of the CDR3 is 15 residues. Written as DNA, the CDR3 is TGCGCCAGCAGCCAAGATTTGCAGGGGTGGCAGCCCCAGCATTTT. Amino acid sequence: CASSQDLQGWQPQHF.

V usage is TRBV28 and J usage is TRBJ2-7; D remains unclear. The CDR3 is 14 amino acids. Germline V gene sequence: CDR1 MDHEN, CDR2 SYDVKM. The V end was cut by 5 bases, the J end by 4 bases, with 15 bases between. The CDR3 coding sequence is TGTGCCAGCAGTGGGCCCGATACGACATACGAGCAGTACTTC. Translating gives CASSGPDTTYEQYF.

The table lists this clone with a few counts. The gene calls are TRBV19 and TRBJ2-1; possibly TRBD2 for D (6 bases). Germline V gene sequence: CDR1 LNHDA, CDR2 SQIVND (reference sequence). V lost 7 bases, J lost 2 bases, and 15 bases lay in between. The CDR3 is 15 amino acids. The CDR3 DNA reads as TGTGCCAGTACCTCCTTCGCGGGACCCTACAATGAGCAGTTCTTC. Protein sequence: CASTSFAGPYNEQFF.

The chain uses TRBV7-2 and TRBJ2-1; 11 bases match TRBD2. The CDR3 is made up of 14 amino acids. CDR1 is SGHTA and CDR2 is FQGNSA in the germline V gene. V shed 5 bases and J 10 bases; nucleotides not matched to a gene: 7. The CDR3 loop reads CASSISGRAREQFF. The CDR3 region has the DNA TGTGCCAGCAGCATTAGCGGGAGGGCCAGAGAGCAGTTCTTC.

V is TRBV29-1 and J is TRBJ2-1, with 9 bases aligning to TRBD1. Losses at the gene ends were 7 bases for V and 9 bases for J; bases not matched to a gene: 10. CDR3 length: 13 residues. Germline V gives CDR1 SQVTM, CDR2 ANQGSEA. DNA of the CDR3: TGCAGCGCCCAACCCACAGGGGGCAGTGAGCAGTTCTTC. It codes for CSAQPTGGSEQFF.

V gene TRBV6-5 combines with J gene TRBJ2-5; 11 bases line up with TRBD2. Looked up from germline, CDR1 is MNHEY and CDR2 is SVGAGI. The CDR3 totals 15 residues. With V trimmed by 6 bases and J by 2 bases, 5 bases remained unmatched. CDR3 region: CASSSTSGIQETQYF. The CDR3 DNA reads as TGTGCCAGCAGCTCGACTAGCGGGATTCAAGAGACCCAGTACTTC.

The chain carries TRBV29-1 and TRBJ2-1, with TRBD2 as a possible D gene (5 bases). The CDR3 is 14 residues long. CDR1 and CDR2 (germline): SQVTM, ANQGSEA. Trimming took 6 bases from V and 6 from J, leaving 18 bases between them. CDR3 bases: TGCAGCGTCGTCCTCGGAGGCAGGCCCAATGAGCAGTTCTTC. Translation: CSVVLGGRPNEQFF.

The V gene is TRBV7-8, the J gene TRBJ2-6; D may be TRBD1 (6 bases). The V gene lost 1 base and the J gene lost 1 base, with 14 bases spanning the gap. CDR1 and CDR2 (germline): SGHVS, FQNEAQ. The CDR3 has 18 residues. For the CDR3, the DNA is TGTGCCAGCAGCTTAGTCCAGGGGCCCCTATCTGGGGCCAACGTCCTGACTTTC. Translation: CASSLVQGPLSGANVLTF.

This clone was recorded once. This chain uses TRBV29-1 with TRBJ2-1; D is undetermined. Per the germline V gene, CDR1 is SQVTM and CDR2 is ANQGSEA. This CDR3 spans 10 amino acids. V was pared by 4 bases and J by 5 bases, with 3 bases between. The CDR3 nucleotides are TGCAGCGTTGCTCACAATGAGCAGTTCTTC. Translating gives CSVAHNEQFF.

The J gene is TRBJ1-2, the V gene TRBV7-9; possible D gene TRBD1, 6 bases. From germline, CDR1 is SEHNR and CDR2 FQNEAQ (reference sequence). Trimming took off 5 bases at V and 6 bases at J, with 16 bases between the two ends. This CDR3 has 14 residues. DNA for the CDR3: TGTGCCAGCAGCAGTAGGGGGACGGGCGATGGCTACACCTTC. Amino acid sequence: CASSSRGTGDGYTF. Based on the CDR3 plus reference TRBV7-9 and TRBJ1-2, the full variable domain is DTGVSQNPRHKITKRGQNVTFRCDPISEHNRLYWYRQTLGQGPEFLTYFQNEAQLEKSRLLSDRFSAERPKGSFSTLEIQRTEQGDSAMYLCASSSRGTGDGYTFGSGTRLTVV.

This chain connects TRBV19 to TRBJ2-1; 9 bases are shared with TRBD2. Germline V CDR1 and CDR2: LNHDA, SQIVND (reference sequence). CDR3 size: 18 residues. After removal of 6 bases from V and 8 bases from J, the junction contained 20 bases not matched to a gene. In DNA form, the CDR3 reads TGTGCCAGTAGCTCAACCACCGCGGGAGCGGGAGGTTACCATGAGCAGTTCTTC. It codes for CASSSTTAGAGGYHEQFF.

This chain connects TRBV18 to TRBJ2-1, with 15 bases aligning to TRBD2. This CDR3 is built from 16 residues. After removal of 4 bases from V and 8 bases from J, the junction contained 6 bases not matched to a gene. CDR1 KGHSH and CDR2 LQKENI come from the germline V gene. The CDR3 coding sequence is TGTGCCAGCTCACTTGGGACTAGCGGGAGGATCTATGAGCAGTTCTTC. Its protein is CASSLGTSGRIYEQFF.

In nucleotides, the CDR3 is TGCGCCAGCAGCTTTCTAGCGGGAGGGGGTGTGGGGTCCGAGCAGTACTTC. It is translated as CASSFLAGGGVGSEQYF. The chain recombines TRBV5-1 with TRBJ2-5; 12 bases line up with TRBD2. The J call may be wrong; the DNA end is better matched by TRBJ2-7. This CDR3 contains 17 residues. The germline V gene encodes CDR1 SGHRS and CDR2 YFSETQ.

The chain has TRBV7-3 and TRBJ2-1; tentatively, D is TRBD2 (6 bases). This CDR3 is 15 amino acids long. Germline V gene lookup returns CDR1 SGHTA and CDR2 FQGTGA. V lost 1 base and J 5 bases, leaving 12 bases between the germline ends. CDR3 residues: CASSLMGGADNEQFF. CDR3 sequence (DNA): TGTGCCAGCAGCTTAATGGGCGGGGCCGACAATGAGCAGTTCTTC.

The chain joins TRBV5-4 to TRBJ2-3; maybe TRBD1 (5 bases). Trimming cost V 3 bases and J 6 bases, with 8 bases left between them. The CDR3 sequence is 12 residues long. From germline, CDR1 is SGHNT and CDR2 YYREEE (reference sequence). The DNA for the CDR3 is TGTGCCAGCAGCTATAAGGGGGATACGCAGTATTTT. Its protein is CASSYKGDTQYF.

In this sample, this clone turned up once. The chain joins TRBV9 to TRBJ1-2; tentatively, D is TRBD1 (6 bases). Germline V gene data show CDR1 as SGDLS and CDR2 as YYNGEE. The V and J ends lost 6 bases and 3 bases respectively, with 15 bases between them. The CDR3 spans 14 residues. CDR3 sequence reads: CASTSDSDYYGYTF. The CDR3 bases are TGTGCCAGCACCTCGGACAGCGACTACTATGGCTACACCTTC.

The CDR3 bases are TGCGCCAGCAGCCAACTAGCGGGAGATGGGGCAGATACGCAGTATTTT. Its protein is CASSQLAGDGADTQYF. V is TRBV4-3 and J is TRBJ2-3; the match to TRBD2 covers 10 bases. With 2 bases clipped from V and 4 bases from J, the junction kept 6 bases outside the gene matches. Germline V gives CDR1 LGHNA, CDR2 YSLEER. This CDR3 has 16 residues.

This chain joins TRBV5-6 and TRBJ2-5, with D uncertain. Germline assignment: CDR1 SGHDT and CDR2 YYEEEE. V was pared by 2 bases and J by 5 bases, with 10 bases between. This CDR3 has 13 residues. CDR3 region: CASSLRGSETQYF. CDR3 DNA sequence: TGTGCCAGCAGCTTAAGAGGCTCGGAGACCCAGTACTTC.

CDR3 residues: CASRVKHPYEQYF. DNA for the CDR3: TGTGCCAGCAGGGTCAAGCATCCCTACGAGCAGTACTTC. This chain joins TRBV21-1 and TRBJ2-7; TRBD2 is the table's D call and was not checked against the DNA. TRBV21-1 is recorded as a pseudogene. CDR3 length: 13 residues.

This chain uses TRBV7-9 with TRBJ2-3; a possible D gene is TRBD2 (6 bases). The CDR3 runs 15 residues. Between the trimmed V and J ends, which lost 5 bases and 6 bases, there was a span of 18 bases. The germline gives CDR1 SEHNR, CDR2 FQNEAQ (reference sequence). The CDR3 DNA reads as TGTGCCAGCAGCCCCAATGGGGGGAAAAGGGATACGCAGTATTTT. Translated, it gives CASSPNGGKRDTQYF.

This chain joins TRBV6-5 and TRBJ2-7; 10 bases align to TRBD2. Germline V lookup: CDR1 MNHEY, CDR2 SVGAGI. The CDR3 covers 16 residues. The ends lost 4 bases at V and 0 bases at J; junction bases unmatched: 6. The CDR3 spells CASSFRTSGISYEQYF. The CDR3 nucleotides read TGTGCCAGCAGTTTCCGGACTAGCGGTATCTCCTACGAGCAGTACTTC.

This clone was seen only a few times. The V call is TRBV7-2, the J call TRBJ2-7; D perhaps matches TRBD2 (5 bases). The CDR3 sequence is 14 residues long. V was cut by 2 bases and J by 7 bases, with 15 bases left in between. Germline assignment: CDR1 SGHTA and CDR2 FQGNSA. CDR3 amino acids: CASSLWTPPGEQYF. In DNA, the CDR3 is TGTGCCAGCAGCTTATGGACTCCCCCCGGGGAGCAGTACTTC.